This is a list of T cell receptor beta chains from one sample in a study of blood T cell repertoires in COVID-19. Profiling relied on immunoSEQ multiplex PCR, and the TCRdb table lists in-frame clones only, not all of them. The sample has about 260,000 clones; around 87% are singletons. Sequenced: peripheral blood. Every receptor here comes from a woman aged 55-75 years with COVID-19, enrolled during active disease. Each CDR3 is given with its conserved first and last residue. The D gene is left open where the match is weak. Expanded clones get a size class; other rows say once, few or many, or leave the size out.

cdr3_nt: TGTGCCTTACAGGGTGCTGGGGCCAACGTCCTGACTTTC
cdr3_aa: CALQGAGANVLTF
clone_size: once
d_call: NA
j_call: TRBJ2-6
v_call: TRBV30

cdr3_nt: TGTGCCAGTAGTATGTTCCAGGGTCTGGCTGGCTACACCTTC
cdr3_aa: CASSMFQGLAGYTF
clone_size: once
d_call: NA
j_call: TRBJ1-2
v_call: TRBV19

cdr3_nt: TGTGCCAGCAGCTTCATGCGGGCTACCTACAATGAGCAGTTCTTC
cdr3_aa: CASSFMRATYNEQFF
clone_size: NA
d_call: NA
j_call: TRBJ2-1
v_call: TRBV11-1

cdr3_nt: TGTGCCAGCAGTTATTACAGCAATGAAAAACTGTTTTTT
cdr3_aa: CASSYYSNEKLFF
clone_size: NA
d_call: NA
j_call: TRBJ1-4
v_call: TRBV6-2/TRBV6-3

cdr3_nt: TGCGCCAGCAGCGCCGCCATGGAGGGTGGGGCTTTCTTT
cdr3_aa: CASSAAMEGGAFF
clone_size: NA
d_call: NA
j_call: TRBJ1-1
v_call: TRBV5-1

cdr3_nt: TGTGCCAGCAGCGGCGGAGGGCAAGGGAAGGAGACCCAGTACTTC
cdr3_aa: CASSGGGQGKETQYF
clone_size: NA
d_call: NA
j_call: TRBJ2-5
v_call: TRBV9

cdr3_nt: TGTGCCACCAGCAGAGGACAAGGGGGTGAGACCCAGTACTTC
cdr3_aa: CATSRGQGGETQYF
clone_size: once
d_call: NA
j_call: TRBJ2-5
v_call: TRBV15

cdr3_nt: TGTGCCAGCAGCTTTTCCGGGACAGGGGGCGAGCAGTACTTC
cdr3_aa: CASSFSGTGGEQYF
clone_size: NA
d_call: TRBD1
j_call: TRBJ2-7
v_call: TRBV3-1/TRBV3-2

cdr3_nt: TGTGCCAGCAGCTTAGTCGGACTCTATACAGATACGCAGTATTTT
cdr3_aa: CASSLVGLYTDTQYF
clone_size: NA
d_call: NA
j_call: TRBJ2-3
v_call: TRBV11-1

cdr3_nt: TGTGCCACCAGTGCCGGAGACAGGGGACACGGCTACACCTTC
cdr3_aa: CATSAGDRGHGYTF
clone_size: NA
d_call: TRBD1
j_call: TRBJ1-2
v_call: TRBV24-1

cdr3_nt: TGTGCCAGCAGTTACTCCGGGACACCAAACTATGGCTACACCTTC
cdr3_aa: CASSYSGTPNYGYTF
clone_size: NA
d_call: NA
j_call: TRBJ1-2
v_call: TRBV6-5

cdr3_nt: TGTGCCAGAAGCCCCCGGTTTTGCGAAGTGAGCTCCTACAATGAGCAGTTCTTC
cdr3_aa: CARSPRFCEVSSYNEQFF
clone_size: NA
d_call: NA
j_call: TRBJ2-1
v_call: TRBV7-5

cdr3_nt: TGTGCCAGCAGCTTAGACGGGAGTAGCACAGATACGCAGTATTTT
cdr3_aa: CASSLDGSSTDTQYF
clone_size: few
d_call: NA
j_call: TRBJ2-3
v_call: TRBV7-2

cdr3_nt: TGTGCCAGCAGCTTAAACAGGGAATACTACGAGCAGTACTTC
cdr3_aa: CASSLNREYYEQYF
clone_size: NA
d_call: NA
j_call: TRBJ2-7
v_call: TRBV6-5

cdr3_nt: TGCGCCAGCAGCTCCACCGGGACAGCATACAATGAGCAGTTCTTC
cdr3_aa: CASSSTGTAYNEQFF
clone_size: NA
d_call: TRBD1
j_call: TRBJ2-1
v_call: TRBV5-1

cdr3_nt: TGTGCCAGCAGCTTAAAGCCGGTCGGACTAGCGGGTTACACCGGGGAGCTGTTTTTT
cdr3_aa: CASSLKPVGLAGYTGELFF
clone_size: NA
d_call: TRBD2
j_call: TRBJ2-2
v_call: TRBV7-3

cdr3_nt: TGTGCCAGCAGCTTGACTAGCGGGAGCCGAATTTTCTACGAGCAGTACTTC
cdr3_aa: CASSLTSGSRIFYEQYF
clone_size: NA
d_call: TRBD2
j_call: TRBJ2-7
v_call: TRBV7-2

cdr3_nt: TGTGCCAGTAGTATAGAAAGGCTAGCGGAGATGGCGCCCGGGGAGCTGTTTTTT
cdr3_aa: CASSIERLAEMAPGELFF
clone_size: NA
d_call: TRBD2
j_call: TRBJ2-2
v_call: TRBV19

cdr3_nt: TGTGCCAGCAGAAACAGGGGGATCAACGAGCAGTACTTC
cdr3_aa: CASRNRGINEQYF
clone_size: NA
d_call: TRBD1
j_call: TRBJ2-7
v_call: TRBV28

cdr3_nt: TGTGCCAGCTCACCACCGGGGGGACCGGAAGCTTTCTTT
cdr3_aa: CASSPPGGPEAFF
clone_size: once
d_call: NA
j_call: TRBJ1-1
v_call: TRBV18

cdr3_nt: TGTGCCAGCAGTTTTCGGGTCACCGGGGAGCTGTTTTTT
cdr3_aa: CASSFRVTGELFF
clone_size: NA
d_call: NA
j_call: TRBJ2-2
v_call: TRBV27

cdr3_nt: TGCGCCAGCAGCCAAGAACGGCAGGGGGCAGGATCACCCCTCCACTTT
cdr3_aa: CASSQERQGAGSPLHF
clone_size: NA
d_call: TRBD1
j_call: TRBJ1-6
v_call: TRBV4-1

cdr3_nt: TGTGCCACCAGCAGCGAACCCGGGAGAACTGAAGCTTTCTTT
cdr3_aa: CATSSEPGRTEAFF
clone_size: NA
d_call: NA
j_call: TRBJ1-1
v_call: TRBV15

cdr3_nt: TGTGCCAGCAGTTCCGCCGGGGTGGTAGCGTACGAGCAGTACTTC
cdr3_aa: CASSSAGVVAYEQYF
clone_size: once
d_call: NA
j_call: TRBJ2-7
v_call: TRBV6-2/TRBV6-3

cdr3_nt: TGTGCCATCAGTGCGGAGAGACTTAGCACAGATACGCAGTATTTT
cdr3_aa: CAISAERLSTDTQYF
clone_size: NA
d_call: NA
j_call: TRBJ2-3
v_call: TRBV10-3

cdr3_nt: TGTGCCAGCAGTTCCCCGACTAGCGGGCCGTCCTACGAGCAGTACTTC
cdr3_aa: CASSSPTSGPSYEQYF
clone_size: NA
d_call: TRBD2
j_call: TRBJ2-7
v_call: TRBV28

cdr3_nt: TGTGCCAGCTCAACCGAGGGGGACACTGAAGCTTTCTTT
cdr3_aa: CASSTEGDTEAFF
clone_size: NA
d_call: NA
j_call: TRBJ1-1
v_call: TRBV18

cdr3_nt: TGCGCCAGCAGCCTCGAGCGGGAAGGTTTGTACGAGCAGTACTTC
cdr3_aa: CASSLEREGLYEQYF
clone_size: NA
d_call: TRBD2
j_call: TRBJ2-7
v_call: TRBV5-1

cdr3_nt: TGTGCCAGCAGTCGGACAGGGCGGGATGGCTACACCTTC
cdr3_aa: CASSRTGRDGYTF
clone_size: NA
d_call: TRBD1
j_call: TRBJ1-2
v_call: TRBV6-2/TRBV6-3

cdr3_nt: TGTGCCAGCAGGCCGAGACAGGGTTTGGAGACCCAGTACTTC
cdr3_aa: CASRPRQGLETQYF
clone_size: NA
d_call: TRBD1
j_call: TRBJ2-5
v_call: TRBV7-9

cdr3_nt: TGTGCCAGCAGCTTAGAAACGGGAGGGTACAATGAGCAGTTCTTC
cdr3_aa: CASSLETGGYNEQFF
clone_size: once
d_call: TRBD2
j_call: TRBJ2-1
v_call: TRBV13

cdr3_nt: TGTGCCAGCTCACCATGGAGACAGGGAGGACAAGAGACCCAGTACTTC
cdr3_aa: CASSPWRQGGQETQYF
clone_size: NA
d_call: NA
j_call: TRBJ2-5
v_call: TRBV18

cdr3_nt: TGTGCCAGCTCGCCTCAAGCGGCGGGGGCCAACGTCCTGACTTTC
cdr3_aa: CASSPQAAGANVLTF
clone_size: NA
d_call: NA
j_call: TRBJ2-6
v_call: TRBV18

cdr3_nt: TGCGCCAGCAGCCCTGGGGTCGCTAGCGGGAGATTCGATGAGCAGTTCTTC
cdr3_aa: CASSPGVASGRFDEQFF
clone_size: once
d_call: TRBD2
j_call: TRBJ2-1
v_call: TRBV5-1

cdr3_nt: TGTGCCAGCAGTGCTACCAGGGGGGCTTTCTTT
cdr3_aa: CASSATRGAFF
clone_size: NA
d_call: TRBD1
j_call: TRBJ1-1
v_call: TRBV25-1

cdr3_nt: TGTGCCAGTAGTATTCCCCTAGCGGGTAACACTGAAGCTTTCTTT
cdr3_aa: CASSIPLAGNTEAFF
clone_size: NA
d_call: NA
j_call: TRBJ1-1
v_call: TRBV19

cdr3_nt: TGTGCCAGCTCACCAGCGAATTACGAGCAGTACTTC
cdr3_aa: CASSPANYEQYF
clone_size: NA
d_call: NA
j_call: TRBJ2-7
v_call: TRBV18

cdr3_nt: TGTGCCAGTAGGGTTGGACAGGGTTTACAAGCTTTCTTT
cdr3_aa: CASRVGQGLQAFF
clone_size: NA
d_call: TRBD1
j_call: TRBJ1-1
v_call: TRBV19

cdr3_nt: TGTGCCAGCAGTCGAGGGGTCTCGGGACACTTTAATGAGCAGTTCTTC
cdr3_aa: CASSRGVSGHFNEQFF
clone_size: NA
d_call: NA
j_call: TRBJ2-1
v_call: TRBV2

cdr3_nt: TGTGCCACCAGCAGACTCCCGGGGGGCACCTACGAGCAGTACTTC
cdr3_aa: CATSRLPGGTYEQYF
clone_size: NA
d_call: NA
j_call: TRBJ2-7
v_call: TRBV15

cdr3_nt: TGTGCCAGCAGCGAATCGAGCTCCTATAATTCACCCCTCCACTTT
cdr3_aa: CASSESSSYNSPLHF
clone_size: NA
d_call: NA
j_call: TRBJ1-6
v_call: TRBV9

cdr3_nt: TGTGCCAGCTCACCAACAGGGGGCGAGGAGACCCAGTACTTC
cdr3_aa: CASSPTGGEETQYF
clone_size: NA
d_call: TRBD1
j_call: TRBJ2-5
v_call: TRBV18

cdr3_nt: TGTGCCAGCAGCCAGACGGCTAGCGGGAGTTATGAGCAGTTCTTC
cdr3_aa: CASSQTASGSYEQFF
clone_size: NA
d_call: TRBD2
j_call: TRBJ2-1
v_call: TRBV7-2

cdr3_nt: TGTGCCAGCAGCTTAAATTCGGGTTACTATAGCAATCAGCCCCAGCATTTT
cdr3_aa: CASSLNSGYYSNQPQHF
clone_size: NA
d_call: NA
j_call: TRBJ1-5
v_call: TRBV7-2

cdr3_nt: TGTGCCATCAGTGAGATCGACAGGGGTACTGAAGCTTTCTTT
cdr3_aa: CAISEIDRGTEAFF
clone_size: NA
d_call: TRBD1
j_call: TRBJ1-1
v_call: TRBV10-3

cdr3_nt: TGTGCCAGCAGTGGGGGCGGACGCACTTCCCCCCAGCATTTT
cdr3_aa: CASSGGGRTSPQHF
clone_size: NA
d_call: NA
j_call: TRBJ1-5
v_call: TRBV6-2/TRBV6-3

cdr3_nt: TGTGCCAGCTCCCTAGCGGGAGGAGAGACCCAGTACTTC
cdr3_aa: CASSLAGGETQYF
clone_size: NA
d_call: TRBD2
j_call: TRBJ2-5
v_call: TRBV18

cdr3_nt: TGCGCCAGCAGCCTACAGGGGGATAATTCACCCCTCCACTTT
cdr3_aa: CASSLQGDNSPLHF
clone_size: NA
d_call: TRBD1
j_call: TRBJ1-6
v_call: TRBV5-1

cdr3_nt: TGTGCCACCAGTGAGACTTTAGACTATGGCTACACCTTC
cdr3_aa: CATSETLDYGYTF
clone_size: NA
d_call: NA
j_call: TRBJ1-2
v_call: TRBV24-1

cdr3_nt: TGTGCCAGCAGTTACATCGGCTCTGGAAACACCATATATTTT
cdr3_aa: CASSYIGSGNTIYF
clone_size: NA
d_call: NA
j_call: TRBJ1-3
v_call: TRBV6-2/TRBV6-3